Presented here are 11 T cell receptor beta chains from one specimen sequenced in a study of T-cell memory formation after mild COVID-19. TCRdb used MiXCR to reprocess the 5' RACE reads, holding one entry per CDR3 protein. This table has about 250,000 distinct CDR3 sequences, 15% appearing once. The sequenced sample was PBMCs or a T cell subset sorted from them (not recorded which). All receptors derive from an adult woman who had mild COVID-19 (a few samples of this study predate the infection). Cell type and time point are not known.

V and J are TRBV7-2 and TRBJ2-2, with 10 bases identical to TRBD2. Unmatched junction bases numbered 7, after V lost 2 bases and J lost 4 bases. This CDR3 is built from 17 residues. The V gene's germline CDR1 is SGHTA and CDR2 FQGNSA. CDR3 protein: CASSLSSGSRVTGELFF. DNA of the CDR3: TGTGCCAGCAGCTTATCTAGCGGGAGTAGAGTCACCGGGGAGCTGTTTTTT.

Only a few counts were recorded for this clonotype. V usage is TRBV5-1 and J usage is TRBJ2-3; possible D gene TRBD2, 5 bases. The CDR3 contains 14 residues. Germline CDR1 and CDR2: SGHRS and YFSETQ. Trimming stripped 7 bases from V and 3 bases from J, with 15 bases between. Here the CDR3 DNA reads TGCGCCAGCTACATCGGGGTAAGAACAGATACGCAGTATTTT. Amino acid sequence: CASYIGVRTDTQYF. The full variable domain, completed using reference TRBV5-1 and TRBJ2-3, is KAGVTQTPRYLIKTRGQQVTLSCSPISGHRSVSWYQQTPGQGLQFLFEYFSETQRNKGNFPGRFSGRQFSNSRSEMNVSTLELGDSALYLCASYIGVRTDTQYFGPGTRLTVL.

V is TRBV20-1 and J is TRBJ2-1; possibly TRBD2 for D (7 bases). Trimming took 2 bases from V and 10 from J, leaving 15 bases between them. From germline, CDR1 is DFQATT and CDR2 SNEGSKA (reference sequence). The CDR3 length is 13 residues. The CDR3 sequence: CSARRGGFPEQFF. In nucleotides, the CDR3 is TGCAGTGCTAGAAGGGGGGGCTTCCCCGAGCAGTTCTTC.

This clonotype appeared a few times. This rearrangement joins TRBV12-3 or TRBV12-4 to TRBJ2-7, with TRBD1 identical over 11 bases. V lost 3 bases, J lost 5 bases, and 3 bases stayed unmatched. This CDR3 has 14 residues. The CDR3 DNA reads as TGTGCCAGCAGTTTGTCGGGACAGGGGGACGAGCAGTACTTC. This encodes CASSLSGQGDEQYF.

The rearrangement joins TRBV24-1 to TRBJ2-2, with D tentatively TRBD1 (5 bases). This CDR3 is built from 13 residues. In germline, CDR1 is KGHDR, CDR2 SFDVKD. V lost 6 bases and J 5 bases, leaving 9 bases between the germline ends. The CDR3, as DNA: TGTGCCACCAGTTTAAGGGGTACCGGGGAGCTGTTTTTT. Translating it yields CATSLRGTGELFF.

J is TRBJ2-1 and V is TRBV6-1; TRBD2 aligns across 12 bases. CDR1 is MNHNS, CDR2 SASEGT, per germline. The CDR3 runs 14 residues. The V gene end was trimmed by 5 bases and the J gene end by 6 bases; junction bases not matched to a gene: 2. The CDR3 DNA is TGTGCCAGCAGTCTAGCGGGAGGGGTCAATGAGCAGTTCTTC. Residues: CASSLAGGVNEQFF.

The chain uses TRBV20-1 and TRBJ2-6, with 12 bases identical to TRBD2. CDR3 size: 18 residues. The V segment lost 6 bases and the J segment 0 bases; nucleotides outside the gene matches: 9. The germline V gene encodes CDR1 DFQATT and CDR2 SNEGSKA (reference sequence). The CDR3 spells CSAPTGLAGRSGANVLTF. The CDR3 coding sequence is TGCAGTGCCCCTACCGGACTAGCGGGACGCTCTGGGGCCAACGTCCTGACTTTC.

This clonotype was seen at least ten times. The J gene is TRBJ2-3, the V gene TRBV29-1, with 9 bases identical to TRBD2. The CDR3 runs 18 residues. With 4 bases clipped from V and 4 bases from J, the junction kept 18 bases outside the gene matches. CDR1 and CDR2 from the germline V gene are SQVTM and ANQGSEA. CDR3 sequence: CSVGGRGKTSGVADTQYF. As DNA, the CDR3 is TGCAGCGTTGGGGGCAGGGGGAAGACTAGCGGCGTAGCAGATACGCAGTATTTT.

The chain has TRBV7-3 and TRBJ1-4, with TRBD1 matching over 9 bases. Germline values: CDR1 SGHTA, CDR2 FQGTGA. V shed 5 bases and J 6 bases; nucleotides not matched to a gene: 7. The CDR3 consists of 15 residues. CDR3 region: CASSAYRGRDEKLFF. The CDR3 region has the DNA TGTGCCAGCAGCGCGTACAGGGGGCGCGATGAAAAACTGTTTTTT.

J is TRBJ1-4 and V is TRBV7-9, with a tentative D call TRBD1 (5 bases). This CDR3 spans 15 amino acids. Between the trimmed V and J ends, which lost 5 bases and 7 bases, there was a span of 17 bases. Germline V CDR1 and CDR2: SEHNR, FQNEAQ (reference sequence). In DNA form, the CDR3 reads TGTGCCAGCAGCCTGGGAAGGGGTGCGAGTGAAAAACTGTTTTTT. Translated, it gives CASSLGRGASEKLFF.

The CDR3 DNA follows: TGTGCCGCCACGGGACTGAACTCTGGAAACACCATATATTTT. Encoded protein: CAATGLNSGNTIYF. V usage is TRBV10-3 and J usage is TRBJ1-3; the D gene is possibly TRBD1 (5 bases). With 11 bases removed from V and 0 bases from J, the gap between germline ends came to 14 bases. There are 14 residues in the CDR3. Germline CDR1 is ENHRY and CDR2 is SYGVKD.